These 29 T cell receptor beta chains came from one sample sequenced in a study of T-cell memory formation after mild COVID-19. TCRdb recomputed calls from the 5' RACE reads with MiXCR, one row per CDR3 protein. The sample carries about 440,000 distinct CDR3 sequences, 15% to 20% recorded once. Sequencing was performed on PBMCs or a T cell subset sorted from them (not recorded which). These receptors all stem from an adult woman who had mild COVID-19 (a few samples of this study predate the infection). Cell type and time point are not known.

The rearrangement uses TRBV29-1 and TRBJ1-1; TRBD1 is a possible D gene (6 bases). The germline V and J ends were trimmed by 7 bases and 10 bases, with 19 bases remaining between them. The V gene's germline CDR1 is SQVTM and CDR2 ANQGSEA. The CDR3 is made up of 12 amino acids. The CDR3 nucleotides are TGCAGCGGTGTTGGGGGCTCCGAGGGAGCTTTCTTT. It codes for CSGVGGSEGAFF.

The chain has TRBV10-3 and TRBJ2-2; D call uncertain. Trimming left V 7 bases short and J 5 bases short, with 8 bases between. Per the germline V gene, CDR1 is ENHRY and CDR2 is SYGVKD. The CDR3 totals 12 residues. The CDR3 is CAIKRGTGELFF. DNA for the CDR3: TGTGCCATCAAACGCGGAACCGGGGAGCTGTTTTTT.

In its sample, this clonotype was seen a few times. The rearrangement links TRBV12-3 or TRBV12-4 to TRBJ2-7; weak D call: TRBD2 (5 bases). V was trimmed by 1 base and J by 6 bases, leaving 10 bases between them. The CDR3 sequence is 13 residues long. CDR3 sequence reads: CASSLERAGEQYF. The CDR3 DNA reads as TGTGCCAGCAGTTTAGAAAGGGCGGGCGAGCAGTACTTC.

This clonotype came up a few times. This CDR3 reads CATSRDAAGNTGELFF. CDR3 coding DNA: TGTGCCACCAGCAGAGATGCGGCGGGGAACACCGGGGAGCTGTTTTTT. The chain has TRBV15 and TRBJ2-2, with a possible D match to TRBD2 (5 bases). The germline V gene encodes CDR1 LNHNV and CDR2 YYDKDF (reference sequence). V lost 0 bases, J lost 1 base, and 9 bases lay in between. CDR3 size: 16 residues.

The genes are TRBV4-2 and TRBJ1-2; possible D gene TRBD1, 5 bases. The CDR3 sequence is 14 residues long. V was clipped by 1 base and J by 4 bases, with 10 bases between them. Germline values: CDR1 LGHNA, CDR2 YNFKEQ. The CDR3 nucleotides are TGTGCCAGCAGCCAAGTAGCAGGGACCTATGGCTACACCTTC. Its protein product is CASSQVAGTYGYTF.

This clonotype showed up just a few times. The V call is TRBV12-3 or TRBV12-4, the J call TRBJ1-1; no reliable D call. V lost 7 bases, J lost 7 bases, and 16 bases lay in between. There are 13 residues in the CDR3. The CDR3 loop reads CASTLGGFSEAFF. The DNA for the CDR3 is TGTGCCAGCACCCTTGGTGGGTTTAGTGAAGCTTTCTTT.

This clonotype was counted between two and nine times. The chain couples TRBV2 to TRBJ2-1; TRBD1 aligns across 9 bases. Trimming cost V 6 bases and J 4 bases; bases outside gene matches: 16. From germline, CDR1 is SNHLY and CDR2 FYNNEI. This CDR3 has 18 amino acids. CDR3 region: CASRPLTLGQGIYNEQFF. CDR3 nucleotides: TGTGCCAGCAGACCTCTGACCCTCGGACAGGGGATATACAATGAGCAGTTCTTC.

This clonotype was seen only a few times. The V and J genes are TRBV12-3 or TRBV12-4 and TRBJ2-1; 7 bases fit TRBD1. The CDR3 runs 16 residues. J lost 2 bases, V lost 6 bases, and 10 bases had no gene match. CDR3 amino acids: CASSQYRGIPYNEQFF. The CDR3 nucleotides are TGTGCCAGCAGCCAATACAGGGGAATCCCCTACAATGAGCAGTTCTTC.

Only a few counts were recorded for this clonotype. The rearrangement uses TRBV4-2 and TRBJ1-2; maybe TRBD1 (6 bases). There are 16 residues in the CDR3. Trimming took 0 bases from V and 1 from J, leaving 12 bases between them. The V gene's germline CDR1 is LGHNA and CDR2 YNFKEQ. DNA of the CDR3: TGTGCCAGCAGCCAAGAGCTACAGGGTCTTAACTATGGCTACACCTTC. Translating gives CASSQELQGLNYGYTF.

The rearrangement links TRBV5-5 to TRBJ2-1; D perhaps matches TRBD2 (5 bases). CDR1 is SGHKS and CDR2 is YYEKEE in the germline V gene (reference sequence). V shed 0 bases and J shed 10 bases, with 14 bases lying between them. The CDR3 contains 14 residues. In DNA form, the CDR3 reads TGTGCCAGCAGCTTGGCCTCTTCCTCGGGGGAGCAGTTCTTC. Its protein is CASSLASSSGEQFF.

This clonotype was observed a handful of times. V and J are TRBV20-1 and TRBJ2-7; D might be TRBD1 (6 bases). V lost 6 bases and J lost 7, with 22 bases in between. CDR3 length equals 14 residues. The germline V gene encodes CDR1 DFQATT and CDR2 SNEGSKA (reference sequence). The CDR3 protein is CSASGAQTGREQYF. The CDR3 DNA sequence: TGCAGTGCCAGCGGAGCACAGACAGGTCGAGAGCAGTACTTC.

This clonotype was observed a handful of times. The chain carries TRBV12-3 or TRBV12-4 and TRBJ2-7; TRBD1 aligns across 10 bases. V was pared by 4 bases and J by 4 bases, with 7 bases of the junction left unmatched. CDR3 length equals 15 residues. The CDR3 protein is CASSSGTGEVYEQYF. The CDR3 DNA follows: TGTGCCAGCAGTTCCGGGACAGGGGAGGTATACGAGCAGTACTTC.

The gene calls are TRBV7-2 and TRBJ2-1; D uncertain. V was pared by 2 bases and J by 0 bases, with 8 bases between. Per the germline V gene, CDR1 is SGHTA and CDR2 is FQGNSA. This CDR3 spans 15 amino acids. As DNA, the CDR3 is TGTGCCAGCAGCTTATCGGTTAGCTCCTACAATGAGCAGTTCTTC. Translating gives CASSLSVSSYNEQFF.

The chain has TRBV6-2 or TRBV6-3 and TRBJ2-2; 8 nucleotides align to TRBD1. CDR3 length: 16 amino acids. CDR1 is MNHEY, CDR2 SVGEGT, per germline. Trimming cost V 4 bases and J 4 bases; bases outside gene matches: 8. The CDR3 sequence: CASSSRTGQVTGELFF. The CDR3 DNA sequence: TGTGCCAGCAGTTCCCGGACAGGGCAGGTCACCGGGGAGCTGTTTTTT.

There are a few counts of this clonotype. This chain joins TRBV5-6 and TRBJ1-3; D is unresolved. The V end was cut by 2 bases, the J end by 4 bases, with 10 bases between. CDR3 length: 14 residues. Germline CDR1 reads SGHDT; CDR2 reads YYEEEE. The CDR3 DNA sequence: TGTGCCAGCAGCTTAGAGAGATACGGAAACACCATATATTTT. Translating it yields CASSLERYGNTIYF. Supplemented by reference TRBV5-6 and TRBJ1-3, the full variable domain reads DAGVTQSPTHLIKTRGQQVTLRCSPKSGHDTVSWYQQALGQGPQFIFQYYEEEERQRGNFPDRFSGHQFPNYSSELNVNALLLGDSALYLCASSLERYGNTIYFGEGSWLTVV.

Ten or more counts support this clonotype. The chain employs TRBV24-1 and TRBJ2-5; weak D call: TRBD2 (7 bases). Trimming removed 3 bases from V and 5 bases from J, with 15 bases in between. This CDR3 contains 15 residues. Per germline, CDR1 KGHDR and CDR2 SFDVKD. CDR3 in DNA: TGTGCCACCAGTGATGCAGGGGAGGGTCGGGAGACCCAGTACTTC. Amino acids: CATSDAGEGRETQYF.

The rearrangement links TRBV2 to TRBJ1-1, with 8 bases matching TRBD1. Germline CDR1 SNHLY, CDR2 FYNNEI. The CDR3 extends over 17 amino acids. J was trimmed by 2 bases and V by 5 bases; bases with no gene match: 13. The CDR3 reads CASSPSGLTGVNTEAFF. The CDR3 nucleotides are TGTGCCAGCAGTCCTAGCGGACTGACAGGGGTTAACACTGAAGCTTTCTTT.

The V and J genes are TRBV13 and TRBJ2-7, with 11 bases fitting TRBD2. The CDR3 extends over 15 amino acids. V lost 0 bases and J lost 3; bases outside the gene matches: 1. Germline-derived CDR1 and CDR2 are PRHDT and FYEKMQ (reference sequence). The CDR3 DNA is TGTGCCAGCAGCTTAGGGCTAGCGGGGGGCTACGAGCAGTACTTC. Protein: CASSLGLAGGYEQYF. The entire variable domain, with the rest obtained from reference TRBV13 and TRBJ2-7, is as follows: AAGVIQSPRHLIKEKRETATLKCYPIPRHDTVYWYQQGPGQDPQFLISFYEKMQSDKGSIPDRFSAQQFSDYHSELNMSSLELGDSALYFCASSLGLAGGYEQYFGPGTRLTVT.

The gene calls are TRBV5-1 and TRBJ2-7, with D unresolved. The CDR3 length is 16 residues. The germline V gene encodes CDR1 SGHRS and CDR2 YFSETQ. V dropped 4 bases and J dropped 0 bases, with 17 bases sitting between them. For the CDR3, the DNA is TGCGCCAGCAGCCCCCAAGCAAGGGCAGTCTCCTACGAGCAGTACTTC. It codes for CASSPQARAVSYEQYF.

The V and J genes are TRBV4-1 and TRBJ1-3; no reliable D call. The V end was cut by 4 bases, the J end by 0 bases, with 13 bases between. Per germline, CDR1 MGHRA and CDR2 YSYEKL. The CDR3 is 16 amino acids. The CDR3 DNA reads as TGCGCCAGCAGCCCCCATGAGCGGGGCTCTGGAAACACCATATATTTT. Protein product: CASSPHERGSGNTIYF.

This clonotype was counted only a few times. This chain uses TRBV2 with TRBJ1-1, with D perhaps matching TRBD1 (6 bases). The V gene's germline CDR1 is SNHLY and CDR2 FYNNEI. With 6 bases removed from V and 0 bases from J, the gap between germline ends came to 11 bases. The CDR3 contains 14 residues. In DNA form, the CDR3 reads TGTGCCAGCAGCCCACAGGGAGTGAACACTGAAGCTTTCTTT. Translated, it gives CASSPQGVNTEAFF.

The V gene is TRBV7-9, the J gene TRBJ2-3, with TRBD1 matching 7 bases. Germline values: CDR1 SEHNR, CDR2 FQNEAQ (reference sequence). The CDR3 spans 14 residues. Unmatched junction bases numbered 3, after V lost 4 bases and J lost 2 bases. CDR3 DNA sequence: TGTGCCAGCAGCTGGGGACAGCACACAGATACGCAGTATTTT. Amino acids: CASSWGQHTDTQYF.

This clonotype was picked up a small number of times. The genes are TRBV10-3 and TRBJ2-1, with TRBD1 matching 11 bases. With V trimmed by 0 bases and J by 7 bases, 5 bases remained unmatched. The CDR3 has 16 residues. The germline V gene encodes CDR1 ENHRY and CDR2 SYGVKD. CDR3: CAISESLGQGGNEQFF. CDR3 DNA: TGTGCCATCAGTGAGTCGTTGGGACAGGGGGGTAATGAGCAGTTCTTC.

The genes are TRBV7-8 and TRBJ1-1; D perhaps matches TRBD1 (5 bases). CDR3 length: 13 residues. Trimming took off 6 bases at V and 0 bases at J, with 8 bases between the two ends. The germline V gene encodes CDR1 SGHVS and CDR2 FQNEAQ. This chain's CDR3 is CASRLDMNTEAFF. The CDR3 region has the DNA TGTGCCAGCAGATTGGACATGAACACTGAAGCTTTCTTT.

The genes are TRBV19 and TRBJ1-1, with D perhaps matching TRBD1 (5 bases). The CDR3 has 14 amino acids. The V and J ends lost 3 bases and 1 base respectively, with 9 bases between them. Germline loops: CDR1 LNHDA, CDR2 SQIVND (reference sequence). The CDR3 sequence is CASSITGTNTEAFF. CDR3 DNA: TGTGCCAGTAGTATTACCGGGACGAACACTGAAGCTTTCTTT.

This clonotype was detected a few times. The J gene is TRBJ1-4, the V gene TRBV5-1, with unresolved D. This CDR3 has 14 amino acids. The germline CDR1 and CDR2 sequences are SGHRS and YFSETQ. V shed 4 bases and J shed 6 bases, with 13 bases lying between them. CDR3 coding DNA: TGCGCCAGCAGCCCAACACGCAAGTATGAAAAACTGTTTTTT. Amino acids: CASSPTRKYEKLFF.

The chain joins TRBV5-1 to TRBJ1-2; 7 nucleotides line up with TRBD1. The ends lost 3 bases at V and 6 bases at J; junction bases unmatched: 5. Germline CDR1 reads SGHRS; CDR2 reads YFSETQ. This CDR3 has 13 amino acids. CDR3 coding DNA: TGCGCCAGCAGCTCGACAGGGACAGATGGCTACACCTTC. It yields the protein CASSSTGTDGYTF.

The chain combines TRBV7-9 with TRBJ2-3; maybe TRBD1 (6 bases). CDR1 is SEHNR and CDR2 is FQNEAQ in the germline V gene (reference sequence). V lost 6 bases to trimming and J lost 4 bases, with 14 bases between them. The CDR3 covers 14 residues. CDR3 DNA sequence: TGTGCCAGCAGTTATAGGGACACCGCAGATACGCAGTATTTT. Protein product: CASSYRDTADTQYF.

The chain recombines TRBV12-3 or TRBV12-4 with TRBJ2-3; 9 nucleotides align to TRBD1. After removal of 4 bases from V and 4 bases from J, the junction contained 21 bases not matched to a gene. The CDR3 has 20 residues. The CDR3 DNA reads TGTGCCAGCAGTTCCTACAGGGGGCGCATCTCGACGTTTCTGGCAGATACGCAGTATTTT. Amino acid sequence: CASSSYRGRISTFLADTQYF.